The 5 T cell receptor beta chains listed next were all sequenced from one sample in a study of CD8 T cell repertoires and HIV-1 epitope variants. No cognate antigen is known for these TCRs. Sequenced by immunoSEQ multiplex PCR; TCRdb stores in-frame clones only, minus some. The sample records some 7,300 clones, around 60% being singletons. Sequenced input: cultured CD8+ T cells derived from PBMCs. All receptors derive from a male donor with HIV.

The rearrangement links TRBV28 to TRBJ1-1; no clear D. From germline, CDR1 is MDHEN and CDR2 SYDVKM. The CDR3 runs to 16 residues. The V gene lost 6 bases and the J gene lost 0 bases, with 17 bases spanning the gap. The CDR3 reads CASSPNLSSMNTEAFF. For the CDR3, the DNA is TGTGCCAGCAGCCCGAACCTCTCATCTATGAACACTGAAGCTTTCTTT. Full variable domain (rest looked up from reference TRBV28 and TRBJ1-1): DVKVTQSSRYLVKRTGEKVFLECVQDMDHENMFWYRQDPGLGLRLIYFSYDVKMKEKGDIPEGYSVSREKKERFSLILESASTNQTSMYLCASSPNLSSMNTEAFFGQGTRLTVV.

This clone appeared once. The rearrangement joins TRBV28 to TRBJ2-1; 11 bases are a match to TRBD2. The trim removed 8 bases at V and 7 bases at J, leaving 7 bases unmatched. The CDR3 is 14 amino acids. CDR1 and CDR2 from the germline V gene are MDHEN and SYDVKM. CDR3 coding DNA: TGTGCCAGCCTCACTAGCGGGGGATGGAATGAGCAGTTCTTC. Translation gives CASLTSGGWNEQFF.

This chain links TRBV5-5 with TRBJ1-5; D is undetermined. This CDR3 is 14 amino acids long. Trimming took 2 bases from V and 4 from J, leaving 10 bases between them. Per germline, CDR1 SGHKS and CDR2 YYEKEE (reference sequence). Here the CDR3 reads CASSFSDLNQPQHF. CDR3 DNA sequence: TGTGCCAGCAGCTTTTCAGACTTAAATCAGCCCCAGCATTTT. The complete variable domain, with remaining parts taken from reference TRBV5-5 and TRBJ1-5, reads DAGVTQSPTHLIKTRGQQVTLRCSPISGHKSVSWYQQVLGQGPQFIFQYYEKEERGRGNFPDRFSARQFPNYSSELNVNALLLGDSALYLCASSFSDLNQPQHFGDGTRLSIL.

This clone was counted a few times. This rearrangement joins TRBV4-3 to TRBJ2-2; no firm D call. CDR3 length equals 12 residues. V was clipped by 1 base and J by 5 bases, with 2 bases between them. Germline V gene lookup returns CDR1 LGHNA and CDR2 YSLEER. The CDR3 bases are TGCGCCAGCAGCCAAGGAACCGGGGAGCTGTTTTTT. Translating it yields CASSQGTGELFF.

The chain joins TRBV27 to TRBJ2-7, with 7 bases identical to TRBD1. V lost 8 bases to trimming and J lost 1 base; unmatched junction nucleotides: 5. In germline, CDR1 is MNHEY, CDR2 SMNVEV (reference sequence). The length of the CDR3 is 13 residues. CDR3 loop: CASAPGQSYEQYF. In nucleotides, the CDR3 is TGTGCCAGCGCACCGGGACAGTCCTACGAGCAGTACTTC.